Below, 7 T cell receptor beta chains from the same sample are listed, as sequenced in a study of human T cells and chemical hapten exposure (dated by TCRdb to the early 2020s). The protocol used for the library was RACE. Reads for this sample came from a NextSeq 500. TCRdb passed the public sequencing reads through fastp at Q25 and MiXCR, retaining productive beta sequences. Entries are consolidated by CDR3 protein sequence, retaining the most common genes and DNA. This sample is represented by over 100,000 distinct CDR3 sequences; about 11% of them were singletons. In total, the top ten clones hold 2% to 2.5% of the sample. This specimen's time point label, interpreted: patch test 3, about 24 weeks after DPC sensitization. The treatment or condition label, as the study defines it: therapeutic diphenylcyclopropenone sensitization with weekly scalp DPC. Here the sequenced sample was whole blood, taken in connection with sensitization to the hapten diphenylcyclopropenone (DPC). The receptors shown here come from a woman aged 45-60 years with alopecia areata. Some clones in this sample may be carry-over from other donors' samples.

This clonotype was detected only a few times. This chain joins TRBV30 and TRBJ2-7; TRBD2 aligns across 12 bases. This CDR3 spans 14 amino acids. Per the germline V gene, CDR1 is GTSNPN and CDR2 is SVGIG (reference sequence). V shed 3 bases, J shed 4 bases, and the junction held 4 bases outside the gene matches. The CDR3 sequence: CAWSRLAGEYEQYF. The CDR3, as DNA: TGTGCCTGGAGCAGACTAGCGGGAGAGTACGAGCAGTACTTC.

This clonotype was observed a few times. This chain connects TRBV15 to TRBJ2-2; 8 bases fit TRBD1. The V segment lost 3 bases and the J segment 1 base; nucleotides outside the gene matches: 13. Per germline, CDR1 LNHNV and CDR2 YYDKDF (reference sequence). The CDR3 loop spans 19 amino acids. Here the CDR3 DNA reads TGTGCCACCAGCAGGGTCGAGATATTGGGGACAGGGAACACCGGGGAGCTGTTTTTT. Translation: CATSRVEILGTGNTGELFF.

The chain employs TRBV7-9 and TRBJ1-6; 9 bases agree with TRBD1. J lost 9 bases, V lost 4 bases, and 10 bases had no gene match. This CDR3 is built from 16 residues. Germline CDR1 reads SEHNR; CDR2 reads FQNEAQ (reference sequence). The CDR3 here is CASSSSGTGSTSPLHF. The CDR3 DNA is TGTGCCAGCAGCTCTTCCGGGACAGGGTCTACTTCACCCCTCCACTTT.

Only a few counts were recorded for this clonotype. This chain connects TRBV3-1 to TRBJ2-1; D unclear. The germline gives CDR1 LGHDT, CDR2 YNNKEL (reference sequence). CDR3 length equals 12 residues. Trimming removed 0 bases from V and 4 bases from J, with 1 base in between. The CDR3 spells CASSQDYNEQFF. CDR3 DNA: TGTGCCAGCAGCCAAGATTACAATGAGCAGTTCTTC.

This clonotype was seen only a few times. The chain has TRBV10-2 and TRBJ2-1; D uncertain. CDR1 WSHSY and CDR2 SAAADI come from the germline V gene. Between the trimmed V and J ends, which lost 2 bases and 12 bases, there was a span of 8 bases. The CDR3 spans 11 residues. The CDR3 DNA is TGCGCCAGCAGTGAGGGACCGGGGCAGTTCTTC. Its translation: CASSEGPGQFF.

This clonotype has only a few counts. The chain combines TRBV28 with TRBJ2-6, with 8 nucleotides matching TRBD1. The germline V gene encodes CDR1 MDHEN and CDR2 SYDVKM. The trim removed 6 bases at V and 3 bases at J, leaving 10 bases unmatched. The CDR3 extends over 17 amino acids. CDR3 coding DNA: TGTGCCAGCAGGCAGTGGACAGGGATCGTTGGGGCCAACGTCCTGACTTTC. It is translated as CASRQWTGIVGANVLTF.

This chain links TRBV4-3 with TRBJ2-7, with unresolved D. V gave up 4 bases and J gave up 5 bases, with 15 bases separating them. Germline assignment: CDR1 LGHNA and CDR2 YSLEER. The CDR3 is 14 amino acids. The CDR3 bases are TGCGCCAGCAGCCCCTCCCGCACCCCCCACGAGCAGTACTTC. Translating gives CASSPSRTPHEQYF.